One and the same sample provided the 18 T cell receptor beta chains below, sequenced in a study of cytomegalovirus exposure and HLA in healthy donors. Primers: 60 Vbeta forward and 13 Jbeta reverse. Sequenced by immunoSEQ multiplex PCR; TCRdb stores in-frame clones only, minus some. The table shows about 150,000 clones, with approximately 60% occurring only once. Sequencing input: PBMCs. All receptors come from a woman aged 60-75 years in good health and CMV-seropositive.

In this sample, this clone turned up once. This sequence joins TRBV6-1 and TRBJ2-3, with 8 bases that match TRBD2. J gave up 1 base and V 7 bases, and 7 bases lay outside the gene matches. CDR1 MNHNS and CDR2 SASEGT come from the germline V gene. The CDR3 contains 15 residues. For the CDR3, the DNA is TGTGCCAGCAAAATCCTAGCGGGCGGCACAGATACGCAGTATTTT. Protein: CASKILAGGTDTQYF.

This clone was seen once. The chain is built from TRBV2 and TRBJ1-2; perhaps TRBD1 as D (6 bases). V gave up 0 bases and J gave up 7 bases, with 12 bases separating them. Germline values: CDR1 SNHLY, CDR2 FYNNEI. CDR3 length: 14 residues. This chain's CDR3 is CASSEARGAAGYTF. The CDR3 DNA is TGTGCCAGCAGTGAAGCGCGGGGGGCTGCTGGCTACACCTTC. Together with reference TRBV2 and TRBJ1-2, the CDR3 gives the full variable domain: EPEVTQTPSHQVTQMGQEVILRCVPISNHLYFYWYRQILGQKVEFLVSFYNNEISEKSEIFDDQFSVERPDGSNFTLKIRSTKLEDSAMYFCASSEARGAAGYTFGSGTRLTVV.

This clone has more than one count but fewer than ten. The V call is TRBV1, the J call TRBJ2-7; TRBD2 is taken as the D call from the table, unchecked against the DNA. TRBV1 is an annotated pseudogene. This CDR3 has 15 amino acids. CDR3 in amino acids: CTSSPGLAGRYEQYF. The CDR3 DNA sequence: TGCACCAGCAGCCCCGGACTAGCGGGAAGGTACGAGCAGTACTTC.

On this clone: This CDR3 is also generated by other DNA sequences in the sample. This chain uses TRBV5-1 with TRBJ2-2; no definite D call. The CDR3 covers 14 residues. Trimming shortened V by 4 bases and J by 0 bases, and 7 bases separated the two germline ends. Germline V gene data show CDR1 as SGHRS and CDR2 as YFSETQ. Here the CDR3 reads CASSLLANTGELFF. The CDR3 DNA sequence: TGCGCCAGCAGCCTGTTAGCGAACACCGGGGAGCTGTTTTTT.

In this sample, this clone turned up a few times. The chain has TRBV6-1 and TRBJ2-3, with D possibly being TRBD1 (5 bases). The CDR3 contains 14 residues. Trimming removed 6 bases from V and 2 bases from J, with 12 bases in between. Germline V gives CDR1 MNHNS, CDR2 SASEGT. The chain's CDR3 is CASRVTADTDTQYF. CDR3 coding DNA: TGTGCCAGCAGGGTGACAGCAGACACAGATACGCAGTATTTT.

This CDR3 is CSVSAVQETQYF. CDR3 bases: TGCAGCGTCAGCGCAGTCCAAGAGACCCAGTACTTC. The V and J genes are TRBV29-1 and TRBJ2-5; no firm D call. Trimming removed 6 bases at V and 1 base at J, with 9 bases between. Per the germline V gene, CDR1 is SQVTM and CDR2 is ANQGSEA. The CDR3 sequence is 12 residues long.

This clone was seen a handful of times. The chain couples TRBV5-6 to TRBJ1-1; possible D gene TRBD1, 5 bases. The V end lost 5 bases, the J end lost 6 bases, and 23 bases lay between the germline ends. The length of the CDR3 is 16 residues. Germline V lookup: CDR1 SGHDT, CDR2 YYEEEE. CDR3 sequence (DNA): TGTGCCAGCAGTCGTGGGGTACGGGTTTCGGGGGCTGAAGCTTTCTTT. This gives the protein CASSRGVRVSGAEAFF.

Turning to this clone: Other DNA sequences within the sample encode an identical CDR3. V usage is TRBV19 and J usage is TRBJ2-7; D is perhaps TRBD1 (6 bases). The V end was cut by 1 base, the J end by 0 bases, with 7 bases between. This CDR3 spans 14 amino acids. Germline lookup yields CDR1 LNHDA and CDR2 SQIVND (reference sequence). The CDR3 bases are TGTGCCAGTAGTATAGGAGGGGGCTCCTACGAGCAGTACTTC. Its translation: CASSIGGGSYEQYF.

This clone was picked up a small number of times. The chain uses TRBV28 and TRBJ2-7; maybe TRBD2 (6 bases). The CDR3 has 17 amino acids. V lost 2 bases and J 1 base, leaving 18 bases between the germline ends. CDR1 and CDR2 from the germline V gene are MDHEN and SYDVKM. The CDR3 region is CASSLGTWGQESYEQYF. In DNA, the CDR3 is TGTGCCAGCAGTTTAGGGACTTGGGGCCAGGAATCCTACGAGCAGTACTTC.

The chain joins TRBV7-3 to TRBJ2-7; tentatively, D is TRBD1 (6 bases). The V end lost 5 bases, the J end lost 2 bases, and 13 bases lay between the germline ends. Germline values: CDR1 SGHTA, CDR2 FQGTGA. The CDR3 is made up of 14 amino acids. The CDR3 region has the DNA TGTGCCAGCAGCCCCCGGGCAGGGGCCTACGAGCAGTACTTC. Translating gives CASSPRAGAYEQYF.

CDR3 in amino acids: CASSQVADTTDTQYF. Here the CDR3 DNA reads TGCGCCAGCAGCCAAGTAGCGGACACCACAGATACGCAGTATTTT. The gene calls are TRBV4-1 and TRBJ2-3, with a weak D call TRBD2 (6 bases). This CDR3 spans 15 amino acids. The V end lost 1 base, the J end lost 2 bases, and 10 bases lay between the germline ends. From germline, CDR1 is MGHRA and CDR2 YSYEKL.

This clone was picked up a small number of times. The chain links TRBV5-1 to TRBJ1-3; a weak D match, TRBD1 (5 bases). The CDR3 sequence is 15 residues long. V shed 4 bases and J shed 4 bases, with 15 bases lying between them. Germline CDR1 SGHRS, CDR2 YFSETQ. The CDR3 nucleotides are TGCGCCAGCAGCGAGCGGGCAGGGCCCGGAAACACCATATATTTT. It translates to CASSERAGPGNTIYF.

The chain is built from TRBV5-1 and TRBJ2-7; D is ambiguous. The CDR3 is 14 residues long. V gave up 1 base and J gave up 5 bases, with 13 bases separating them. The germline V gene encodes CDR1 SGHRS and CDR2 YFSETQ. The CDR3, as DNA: TGCGCCAGCAGCTTGCCCTCGAGCGAGGACGAGCAGTACTTC. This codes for CASSLPSSEDEQYF.

The chain's CDR3 is CAWGSGGGETQYF. The CDR3, as DNA: TGTGCCTGGGGTAGTGGGGGGGGTGAGACCCAGTACTTC. This chain connects TRBV30 to TRBJ2-5; TRBD2 agrees at 7 bases. Trimming took 5 bases from V and 5 from J; bases not matched to a gene: 8. The CDR3 is 13 amino acids. CDR1 is GTSNPN, CDR2 SVGIG, per germline (reference sequence). Combining the CDR3 with reference TRBV30 and TRBJ2-5 gives the whole variable domain SQTIHQWPATLVQPVGSPLSLECTVEGTSNPNLYWYRQAAGRGLQLLFYSVGIGQISSEVPQNLSASRPQDRQFILSSKKLLLSDSGFYLCAWGSGGGETQYFGPGTRLLVL.

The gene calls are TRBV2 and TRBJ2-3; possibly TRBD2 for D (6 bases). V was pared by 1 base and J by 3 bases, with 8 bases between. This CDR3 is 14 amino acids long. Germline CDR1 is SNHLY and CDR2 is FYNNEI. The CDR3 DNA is TGTGCCAGCAGTGAAGTAGCGGTGACAGATACGCAGTATTTT. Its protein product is CASSEVAVTDTQYF.

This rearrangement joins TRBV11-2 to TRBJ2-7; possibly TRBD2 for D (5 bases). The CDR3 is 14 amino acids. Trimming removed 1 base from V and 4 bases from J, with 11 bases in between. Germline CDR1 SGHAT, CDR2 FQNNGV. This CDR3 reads CASSLGTAYYEQYF. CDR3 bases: TGTGCCAGCAGCTTAGGGACTGCATATTACGAGCAGTACTTC.

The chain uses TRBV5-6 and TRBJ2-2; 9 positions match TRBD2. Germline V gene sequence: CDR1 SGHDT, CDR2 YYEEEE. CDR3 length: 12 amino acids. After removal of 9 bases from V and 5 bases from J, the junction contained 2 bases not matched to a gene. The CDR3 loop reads CANGLATGELFF. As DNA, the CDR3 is TGTGCCAACGGACTAGCGACCGGGGAGCTGTTTTTT.

CDR3 sequence reads: CASSLAGSKYF. DNA of the CDR3: TGCGCCAGCAGCTTGGCCGGGAGTAAGTATTTT. V gene TRBV5-1 combines with J gene TRBJ2-3; TRBD2 might be the D (6 bases). The CDR3 contains 11 residues. Trimming pared 0 bases from V and 13 bases from J, leaving 9 bases between. Germline lookup yields CDR1 SGHRS and CDR2 YFSETQ.